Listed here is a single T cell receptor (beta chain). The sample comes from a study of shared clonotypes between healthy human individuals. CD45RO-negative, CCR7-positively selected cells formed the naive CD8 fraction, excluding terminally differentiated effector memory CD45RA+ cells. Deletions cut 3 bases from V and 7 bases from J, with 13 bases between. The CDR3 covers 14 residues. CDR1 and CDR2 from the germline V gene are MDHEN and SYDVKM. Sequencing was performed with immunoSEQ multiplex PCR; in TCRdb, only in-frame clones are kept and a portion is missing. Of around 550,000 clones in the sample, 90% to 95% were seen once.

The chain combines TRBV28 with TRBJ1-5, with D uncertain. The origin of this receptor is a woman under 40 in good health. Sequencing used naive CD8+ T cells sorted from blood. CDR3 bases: TGTGCCAGCAGTTTTTTCGCCAGCAGACAGCCCCAGCATTTT. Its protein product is CASSFFASRQPQHF.